These T cell receptor beta chains were read from a single sample in a study of T cells expressing NK-cell markers. TCRdb reanalyzed the 5' RACE reads, giving one entry per CDR3 protein sequence and no DNA. The sample data list approximately 550,000 distinct CDR3 sequences. The sequenced sample consisted of blood T cells: a sorted CD56 or NKG2C T cell subset, CD4+ or CD8+ T cells, or bulk PBMC T cells (not recorded which). These receptors came from a man between 18 and 35 years old in good health. The CDR3 runs from the conserved cysteine through the conserved F or W.

j_call v_call cdr3_aa
TRBJ1-1 TRBV14 CASSVLGQGDMNTEAFF
TRBJ2-5 TRBV7-2 CASSLVLGGRTQYF
TRBJ1-6 TRBV7-6 CASSPSRTENSPLHF
TRBJ2-7 TRBV29-1 CSVAGDRYEQYF
TRBJ2-7 TRBV7-2 CASNPRWGSYEQYF
TRBJ1-5 TRBV20-1 CSAGKQGNHQPQHF
TRBJ2-7 TRBV5-8 CASSLLEGEIHEQYF
TRBJ2-3 TRBV15 CATSRGQGDSDTQYF
TRBJ2-1 TRBV12-3/TRBV12-4 CASSLVASDNEQFF
TRBJ2-1 TRBV5-1 CASSSGPLNEQFF
TRBJ1-5 TRBV28 CASRDGTGLYQPQHF
TRBJ2-2 TRBV7-8 CASSLWGNTGELFF
TRBJ2-1 TRBV27 CASSLIVGGYHEQFF
TRBJ1-2 TRBV7-9 CASSLAGLDLYGYTF
TRBJ1-2 TRBV6-5 CASSYTSKGDGYTF
TRBJ1-2 TRBV4-3 CASSQGRYWQGTGYTF
TRBJ1-6 TRBV7-9 CASSLGGRGDSPLHF
TRBJ2-7 TRBV4-2 CASSSSQGQKGYEQYF
TRBJ2-1 TRBV5-1 CASSLDRPSFSNEQFF
TRBJ2-1 TRBV12-3/TRBV12-4 CASSFMALGSGSFNEQFF
TRBJ2-1 TRBV12-3/TRBV12-4 CASSFILAGGHNEQFF
TRBJ2-5 TRBV27 CASSSEGFSGGHQETQYF
TRBJ1-1 TRBV28 CASRLGGLNTEAFF
TRBJ1-1 TRBV20-1 CSARGGAPDTEAFF
TRBJ1-6 TRBV3-1 CASSPIRQAHNSPLHF
TRBJ1-1 TRBV18 CASSRQTFMNTEAFF
TRBJ1-2 TRBV5-5 CASSVGTNYGYTF
TRBJ2-1 TRBV7-9 CASSFGTGATEQFF
TRBJ2-1 TRBV19 CASSYLEGNEQFF
TRBJ2-3 TRBV19 CASSTGQGRTDTQYF
TRBJ2-3 TRBV7-8 CASSFLLAGGPQDTQYF
TRBJ2-1 TRBV24-1 CATRGQGADNEQFF
TRBJ2-7 TRBV12-3/TRBV12-4 CASSFDASGRAHEQYF
TRBJ1-1 TRBV6-2/TRBV6-3 CASRRTANTEAFF
TRBJ1-1 TRBV7-2 CASSLVGQNTEAFF
TRBJ1-3 TRBV30 CAWAGDRRHTIYF
TRBJ2-3 TRBV5-1 CASRTNPGLASLTDTQYF
TRBJ1-5 TRBV20-1 CSATRGRTNQPQHF
TRBJ2-5 TRBV20-1 CSARLAAETQYF
TRBJ2-7 TRBV6-1 CASSETGGEQYF
TRBJ2-1 TRBV4-2 CASSQGTDYANNEQFF
TRBJ2-1 TRBV29-1 CSASGRAYNEQFF
TRBJ2-1 TRBV20-1 CSARPVFGNNEQFF
TRBJ2-1 TRBV12-3/TRBV12-4 CASSRGLAAHNEQFF
TRBJ2-1 TRBV7-9 CASASLGYNEQFF
TRBJ1-1 TRBV4-1 CASSQARGEAFF
TRBJ1-3 TRBV7-2 CASSPRQGNTIYF
TRBJ2-7 TRBV7-3 CASSQTGVGEQYF
TRBJ2-3 TRBV20-1 CSARDPAGEGGITDTQYF
TRBJ1-1 TRBV5-1 CASRPFFGGVRRNTEAFF
TRBJ2-5 TRBV15 CATSSSGQGGETQYF
TRBJ1-5 TRBV7-4 CASSLGGPQHF
TRBJ2-5 TRBV7-9 CASSKTSGTQETQYF
TRBJ2-7 TRBV20-1 CSRLGGSAYEQYF
TRBJ2-3 TRBV2 CASSLRDHRGTDTQYF
TRBJ2-5 TRBV12-3/TRBV12-4 CASRPTVQETQYF
TRBJ2-1 TRBV5-1 CASSLDAGGTNEQFF
TRBJ2-3 TRBV15 CATSRDGWTGDTDTQYF